These 10 T cell receptor beta chains were sequenced from one sample in a study of cytomegalovirus exposure and HLA in healthy donors. The PCR had 60 Vbeta and 13 Jbeta primers. Here immunoSEQ multiplex PCR was the method, and the copy in TCRdb shows in-frame clones only, minus some. The data contain 130,000 or so clones, 60% to 85% of them singletons. Sequences were obtained from PBMCs. All receptors derive from a woman under 30 in good health and CMV-seronegative.

The J gene is TRBJ2-2, the V gene TRBV19; 7 nucleotides line up with TRBD2. V shed 5 bases and J 2 bases; nucleotides not matched to a gene: 5. Germline V gene lookup returns CDR1 LNHDA and CDR2 SQIVND (reference sequence). The CDR3 extends over 15 amino acids. The CDR3 coding sequence is TGTGCCAGTAGTCCGGGAGGTGTTAACACCGGGGAGCTGTTTTTT. It encodes CASSPGGVNTGELFF.

The table lists this clone with a few counts. The chain has TRBV7-9 and TRBJ1-5; D not resolved. V lost 1 base and J lost 7, with 5 bases in between. The CDR3 spans 12 residues. Germline V gene lookup returns CDR1 SEHNR and CDR2 FQNEAQ (reference sequence). CDR3: CASSLGGQPQHF. CDR3 DNA sequence: TGTGCCAGCAGCTTAGGAGGGCAGCCCCAGCATTTT.

This clone was counted a single time. The germline gene is not matched at one end of the junction; a read error may be the cause. The chain is built from TRBV30 and TRBJ2-3; 7 bases align to TRBD2. The CDR3 loop spans 15 amino acids. Germline lookup yields CDR1 GTSNPN and CDR2 SVGIG (reference sequence). The CDR3 bases are TGTGCCCGGAGGTTGGGTAGCGGGAGCACAGATACGCAGTATTTT. Its protein product is CARRLGSGSTDTQYF.

J is TRBJ1-5 and V is TRBV19; D is possibly TRBD1 (6 bases). With 4 bases removed from V and 0 bases from J, the gap between germline ends came to 10 bases. This CDR3 spans 15 amino acids. Looked up from germline, CDR1 is LNHDA and CDR2 is SQIVND (reference sequence). Here the CDR3 reads CASSKTGYSNQPQHF. CDR3 bases: TGTGCCAGTAGTAAGACAGGCTATAGCAATCAGCCCCAGCATTTT.

This chain connects TRBV7-2 to TRBJ2-7, with a tentative D call TRBD1 (5 bases). The CDR3 consists of 14 residues. V shed 3 bases and J shed 1 base, with 10 bases lying between them. Looked up from germline, CDR1 is SGHTA and CDR2 is FQGNSA. The CDR3 nucleotides read TGTGCCAGCAGCTTCGACAGCTTTTCCTACGAGCAGTACTTC. Encoded protein: CASSFDSFSYEQYF.

This clone has only one observation. The chain couples TRBV6-6 to TRBJ1-1; D is possibly TRBD1 (6 bases). This CDR3 comprises 16 residues. CDR1 is MNHNY, CDR2 SVGAGI, per germline (reference sequence). V was pared by 5 bases and J by 1 base, with 17 bases between. CDR3 amino acids: CASSRDLQGGNTEAFF. CDR3 nucleotide sequence: TGTGCCAGCAGTAGGGATTTACAGGGCGGGAACACTGAAGCTTTCTTT.

This clone has only one observation. The CDR3, as DNA: TGTGTCACGGTCGGGGGGAGCACTGAAGCTTTCTTT. Its protein product is CVTVGGSTEAFF. The genes are TRBV30 and TRBJ1-1; TRBD1 might be the D (5 bases). The V gene's germline CDR1 is GTSNPN and CDR2 SVGIG (reference sequence). The CDR3 extends over 12 amino acids.

The J gene is TRBJ2-1, the V gene TRBV29-1, with 14 bases aligning to TRBD2. The CDR3 is 14 residues long. CDR1 SQVTM and CDR2 ANQGSEA come from the germline V gene. V shed 4 bases, J shed 8 bases, and the junction held 4 bases outside the gene matches. The CDR3: CSVGLAGGPDEQFF. The CDR3 DNA reads TGCAGCGTTGGACTAGCGGGAGGGCCCGATGAGCAGTTCTTC.

The rearrangement links TRBV30 to TRBJ1-2; tentative D call: TRBD1 (6 bases). The germline V gene has CDR1 GTSNPN and CDR2 SVGIG (reference sequence). Trimming took off 0 bases at V and 2 bases at J, with 13 bases between the two ends. The CDR3 totals 15 residues. The CDR3 sequence: CAWSVKNQGNYGYTF. The CDR3 DNA reads TGTGCCTGGAGTGTGAAAAACCAGGGGAACTATGGCTACACCTTC.

This clone was observed once. The chain is built from TRBV6-5 and TRBJ2-4; possibly TRBD1 for D (6 bases). Germline CDR1 reads MNHEY; CDR2 reads SVGAGI. The CDR3 is 15 residues long. V dropped 0 bases and J dropped 9 bases, with 15 bases sitting between them. CDR3 in amino acids: CASSYSPGRGGIQYF. The CDR3 nucleotides are TGTGCCAGCAGTTACTCCCCCGGTAGAGGGGGCATTCAGTACTTC.